The 28 T cell receptor beta chains given below trace back to one sample, sequenced in a study of T cell repertoires in cytomegalovirus infection. TCRdb re-derived calls from the reads in MiXCR, one entry per CDR3 protein. The sample contains 200,000 to 300,000 distinct CDR3 sequences, 9.1% of which appear only once. Material for sequencing was PBMCs. Receptors were obtained from a human donor in good health (CMV status not recorded). Some clones in this sample may be carry-over from other donors' samples.

The chain links TRBV6-2 or TRBV6-3 to TRBJ2-1, with D perhaps matching TRBD1 or TRBD2 (6 bases each). This CDR3 is built from 14 residues. Germline V gene sequence: CDR1 MNHEY, CDR2 SVGEGT. The V end lost 1 base, the J end lost 8 bases, and 12 bases lay between the germline ends. For the CDR3, the DNA is TGTGCCAGCAGTTACTTCGGGGGCAGCGATGAGCAGTTCTTC. Translating it yields CASSYFGGSDEQFF.

This clonotype was observed a handful of times. V usage is TRBV7-6 and J usage is TRBJ2-1; D is uncertain. Trimming took off 5 bases at V and 0 bases at J, with 8 bases between the two ends. Per the germline V gene, CDR1 is SGHVS and CDR2 is FNYEAQ. This CDR3 has 14 amino acids. Here the CDR3 DNA reads TGTGCCAGCAGCCCGGTCCGCTCCTACAATGAGCAGTTCTTC. Amino acid sequence: CASSPVRSYNEQFF.

The chain combines TRBV7-2 with TRBJ1-4, with a weak D call TRBD1 (5 bases). There are 15 residues in the CDR3. Germline CDR1 is SGHTA and CDR2 is FQGNSA. The V and J ends lost 1 base and 7 bases respectively, with 13 bases between them. The CDR3 sequence is CASSLDQGTSEKLFF. The DNA for the CDR3 is TGTGCCAGCAGCTTAGATCAAGGGACGAGTGAAAAACTGTTTTTT.

This clonotype was detected many times. The gene calls are TRBV7-2 and TRBJ2-7; the match to TRBD1 covers 8 bases. Germline CDR1 SGHTA, CDR2 FQGNSA. The CDR3 length is 14 residues. Losses at the gene ends were 1 base for V and 3 bases for J; bases not matched to a gene: 2. The CDR3 coding sequence is TGTGCCAGCAGCTTAGTCGGGACAGGCTACGAGCAGTACTTC. Protein sequence: CASSLVGTGYEQYF.

In its sample, this clonotype was seen many times. The gene calls are TRBV6-8 and TRBJ2-2, with TRBD1 identical over 8 bases. CDR3 length: 16 amino acids. The trim removed 5 bases at V and 4 bases at J, leaving 9 bases unmatched. Germline values: CDR1 MNHGY, CDR2 SAAAGT. CDR3 in DNA: TGTGCCAGCAGTGGACAGGGACAGATGGGCACCGGGGAGCTGTTTTTT. This encodes CASSGQGQMGTGELFF.

This clonotype has ten or more counts. J is TRBJ1-3 and V is TRBV7-6; D perhaps matches TRBD1 (5 bases). V dropped 5 bases and J dropped 0 bases, with 20 bases sitting between them. The germline V gene has CDR1 SGHVS and CDR2 FNYEAQ. This CDR3 comprises 18 residues. DNA of the CDR3: TGTGCCAGCAGCCCCAGGATTGGGGGAGCGAGCTCTGGAAACACCATATATTTT. Translated, it gives CASSPRIGGASSGNTIYF.

In this sample, this clonotype turned up many times. The rearrangement links TRBV2 to TRBJ2-1; D is possibly TRBD2 (6 bases). The CDR3 is 15 amino acids. V lost 1 base and J lost 5, with 12 bases in between. Germline assignment: CDR1 SNHLY and CDR2 FYNNEI. The chain's CDR3 is CASSEVLREHNEQFF. For the CDR3, the DNA is TGTGCCAGCAGTGAAGTTCTGCGGGAACACAATGAGCAGTTCTTC.

This clonotype was recorded at least ten times. The chain has TRBV7-2 and TRBJ1-4, with a weak D call TRBD1 (5 bases). Germline V gene data show CDR1 as SGHTA and CDR2 as FQGNSA. V shed 2 bases and J shed 7 bases, with 14 bases lying between them. The CDR3 loop spans 15 amino acids. In DNA, the CDR3 is TGTGCCAGCAGCTTATACGGCAGGGTAACTGAAAAACTGTTTTTT. This codes for CASSLYGRVTEKLFF.

This clonotype has at least ten counts. The chain has TRBV28 and TRBJ2-6; 7 bases are shared with TRBD2. The CDR3 runs 15 residues. Germline V gene lookup returns CDR1 MDHEN and CDR2 SYDVKM. The J segment lost 4 bases and the V segment lost 3 bases, leaving 3 bases of the junction unmatched. DNA for the CDR3: TGTGCCAGCAGTTTGCGGGGGACCGGGGCCAACGTCCTGACTTTC. The encoded protein is CASSLRGTGANVLTF. The full variable domain, in which reference TRBV28 and TRBJ2-6 provide the parts outside the CDR3, is DVKVTQSSRYLVKRTGEKVFLECVQDMDHENMFWYRQDPGLGLRLIYFSYDVKMKEKGDIPEGYSVSREKKERFSLILESASTNQTSMYLCASSLRGTGANVLTFGAGSRLTVL.

This clonotype was counted at least ten times. J is TRBJ2-5 and V is TRBV7-2; D is possibly TRBD2 (5 bases). CDR3 size: 13 residues. Germline V lookup: CDR1 SGHTA, CDR2 FQGNSA. Between the trimmed V and J ends, which lost 6 bases and 5 bases, there was a span of 13 bases. This CDR3 is CASSMTRRETQYF. In nucleotides, the CDR3 is TGTGCCAGCAGTATGACAAGGAGGGAGACCCAGTACTTC.

V gene TRBV6-2 or TRBV6-3 combines with J gene TRBJ2-7; D not resolved. Deletions cut 2 bases from V and 3 bases from J, with 14 bases between. CDR3 size: 15 residues. CDR1 is MNHEY, CDR2 SVGEGT, per germline. The CDR3 DNA is TGTGCCAGCAGTTACAAGCGCCCAGAGGTCTACGAGCAGTACTTC. This translates into CASSYKRPEVYEQYF.

This clonotype came up many times. The gene calls are TRBV29-1 and TRBJ2-7; 14 bases agree with TRBD2. This CDR3 region has 15 residues. V lost 3 bases, J lost 5 bases, and 6 bases stayed unmatched. Germline-derived CDR1 and CDR2 are SQVTM and ANQGSEA. The CDR3 loop is CSVDGTSGRSHEQYF. The CDR3 nucleotides read TGCAGCGTTGACGGGACTAGCGGGAGAAGTCACGAGCAGTACTTC.

Many counts were recorded for this clonotype. This rearrangement joins TRBV5-1 to TRBJ1-1; tentatively, D is TRBD1 (5 bases). This CDR3 spans 17 amino acids. With 3 bases removed from V and 1 base from J, the gap between germline ends came to 19 bases. Germline CDR1 and CDR2: SGHRS and YFSETQ. The CDR3 DNA reads TGCGCCAGCAGCTCTCTGTTCGAAGGGGTAGGGAACACTGAAGCTTTCTTT. Its protein is CASSSLFEGVGNTEAFF.

This clonotype has at least ten counts. The V and J genes are TRBV7-6 and TRBJ2-7, with 8 bases lining up with TRBD2. The CDR3 runs 13 residues. The V gene's germline CDR1 is SGHVS and CDR2 FNYEAQ. V lost 5 bases to trimming and J lost 3 bases; unmatched junction nucleotides: 3. CDR3 loop: CASSGTSGYEQYF. CDR3 DNA sequence: TGTGCCAGCAGCGGAACTAGCGGCTACGAGCAGTACTTC.

This clonotype was detected ten times or more. CDR3 protein: CSASSSSGVRNIQYF. CDR3 nucleotide sequence: TGCAGTGCTAGCTCATCTAGCGGGGTCCGGAACATTCAGTACTTC. This chain links TRBV20-1 with TRBJ2-4; TRBD2 agrees at 9 bases. Germline assignment: CDR1 DFQATT and CDR2 SNEGSKA (reference sequence). With 3 bases clipped from V and 7 bases from J, the junction kept 10 bases outside the gene matches. The CDR3 has 15 amino acids.

At least ten counts were recorded for this clonotype. This sequence joins TRBV7-2 and TRBJ1-4; TRBD1 agrees at 8 bases. J was trimmed by 3 bases and V by 1 base; bases with no gene match: 7. The CDR3 is made up of 17 amino acids. Germline lookup yields CDR1 SGHTA and CDR2 FQGNSA. The CDR3 coding sequence is TGTGCCAGCAGCTTAGGATGGACAGGGAGGGCTAATGAAAAACTGTTTTTT. Amino acids: CASSLGWTGRANEKLFF.

This clonotype has ten or more counts. The CDR3, as DNA: TGTGCCAGCAGTTTTGCGAATGTAAACACCGGGGAGCTGTTTTTT. This translates into CASSFANVNTGELFF. The chain has TRBV12-3 or TRBV12-4 and TRBJ2-2; D remains unclear. Trimming pared 3 bases from V and 2 bases from J, leaving 10 bases between. The CDR3 contains 15 residues.

This clonotype occurred a few times. The chain couples TRBV13 to TRBJ1-5, with D perhaps TRBD1 (5 bases). The germline gives CDR1 PRHDT, CDR2 FYEKMQ (reference sequence). V was cut by 5 bases and J by 6 bases, with 14 bases left in between. The CDR3 has 14 residues. CDR3 sequence reads: CASSPGAGGQPQHF. CDR3 in DNA: TGTGCCAGCAGCCCCGGGGCGGGCGGTCAGCCCCAGCATTTT. The variable domain in full, completed from reference TRBV13 and TRBJ1-5, reads AAGVIQSPRHLIKEKRETATLKCYPIPRHDTVYWYQQGPGQDPQFLISFYEKMQSDKGSIPDRFSAQQFSDYHSELNMSSLELGDSALYFCASSPGAGGQPQHFGDGTRLSIL.

This sequence joins TRBV12-3 or TRBV12-4 and TRBJ2-1, with D perhaps TRBD1 (6 bases). Between the trimmed V and J ends, which lost 6 bases and 7 bases, there was a span of 19 bases. The CDR3 spans 15 residues. CDR3 sequence reads: CASSSYRDTGNEQFF. CDR3 nucleotides: TGTGCCAGCAGCTCCTACCGGGACACTGGGAATGAGCAGTTCTTC.

This clonotype showed up many times. This chain joins TRBV20-1 and TRBJ1-1; no clear D. The V end was cut by 0 bases, the J end by 1 base, with 6 bases between. Germline lookup yields CDR1 DFQATT and CDR2 SNEGSKA (reference sequence). CDR3 length: 13 amino acids. The CDR3 bases are TGCAGTGCTAGAGATCTTTGGAACACTGAAGCTTTCTTT. The encoded protein is CSARDLWNTEAFF.

This chain connects TRBV12-3 or TRBV12-4 to TRBJ2-6, with TRBD1 matching 9 bases. J gave up 0 bases and V 7 bases, and 7 bases lay outside the gene matches. The CDR3 sequence is 17 residues long. CDR3 bases: TGTGCCAGCAATACCGGGACAGGGTTCTCTGGGGCCAACGTCCTGACTTTC. Its translation: CASNTGTGFSGANVLTF.

The chain recombines TRBV20-1 with TRBJ2-1; 9 nucleotides match TRBD2. Germline assignment: CDR1 DFQATT and CDR2 SNEGSKA (reference sequence). Trimming cost V 5 bases and J 8 bases; bases outside gene matches: 10. CDR3 length equals 14 residues. CDR3 bases: TGCAGTGCTCATAGCGGGGGACGCGCCGATGAGCAGTTCTTC. Protein: CSAHSGGRADEQFF.

As DNA, the CDR3 is TGTGCCAGCAGCTTAGCGCCGGACCCTAACAATGAGCAGTTCTTC. Its protein product is CASSLAPDPNNEQFF. V and J are TRBV7-8 and TRBJ2-1; D gene ambiguous. The CDR3 has 15 amino acids. Trimming left V 0 bases short and J 5 bases short, with 11 bases between. Germline V gene lookup returns CDR1 SGHVS and CDR2 FQNEAQ.

The V call is TRBV20-1, the J call TRBJ2-1; D assignment may be TRBD1 or TRBD2 (5 bases each). The V gene lost 2 bases and the J gene lost 4 bases, with 15 bases spanning the gap. The CDR3 runs to 15 residues. Germline CDR1 reads DFQATT; CDR2 reads SNEGSKA (reference sequence). The CDR3 reads CSARFEGFRYNEQFF. The CDR3, as DNA: TGCAGTGCTAGATTCGAGGGGTTTAGATACAATGAGCAGTTCTTC.

Ten or more counts support this clonotype. This chain uses TRBV5-6 with TRBJ1-1; tentatively, D is TRBD1 (6 bases). This CDR3 comprises 14 residues. Germline CDR1 SGHDT, CDR2 YYEEEE. The V gene lost 4 bases and the J gene lost 7 bases, with 17 bases spanning the gap. The CDR3 loop is CASSEDRRRLEAFF. CDR3 nucleotides: TGTGCCAGCAGCGAAGACAGGAGAAGACTTGAAGCTTTCTTT.

This clonotype was seen a handful of times. DNA for the CDR3: TGCAGTGCTTCTCTCGGCCTAGCCACCTACGAGCAGTACTTC. Translation: CSASLGLATYEQYF. The chain recombines TRBV20-1 with TRBJ2-7, with D possibly TRBD2 on 5 matching bases. V was cut by 5 bases and J by 2 bases, with 16 bases left in between. The CDR3 length is 14 residues. Germline V gene sequence: CDR1 DFQATT, CDR2 SNEGSKA (reference sequence).

The CDR3 coding sequence is TGTGCCAGCAGCCCATCCGGGACAGTCTCTGGGGCCAACGTCCTGACTTTC. It specifies CASSPSGTVSGANVLTF. The V gene is TRBV7-9, the J gene TRBJ2-6, with TRBD1 identical over 7 bases. The CDR3 sequence is 17 residues long. The ends lost 5 bases at V and 0 bases at J; junction bases unmatched: 7. Germline V gives CDR1 SEHNR, CDR2 FQNEAQ (reference sequence).

At least ten counts were recorded for this clonotype. The chain is built from TRBV20-1 and TRBJ2-5; tentative D call: TRBD1 (6 bases). Germline V CDR1 and CDR2: DFQATT, SNEGSKA (reference sequence). Trimming took off 6 bases at V and 5 bases at J, with 13 bases between the two ends. This CDR3 has 12 amino acids. CDR3 region: CSAMITGETQYF. The DNA of the CDR3 is TGCAGTGCAATGATTACAGGGGAGACCCAGTACTTC.